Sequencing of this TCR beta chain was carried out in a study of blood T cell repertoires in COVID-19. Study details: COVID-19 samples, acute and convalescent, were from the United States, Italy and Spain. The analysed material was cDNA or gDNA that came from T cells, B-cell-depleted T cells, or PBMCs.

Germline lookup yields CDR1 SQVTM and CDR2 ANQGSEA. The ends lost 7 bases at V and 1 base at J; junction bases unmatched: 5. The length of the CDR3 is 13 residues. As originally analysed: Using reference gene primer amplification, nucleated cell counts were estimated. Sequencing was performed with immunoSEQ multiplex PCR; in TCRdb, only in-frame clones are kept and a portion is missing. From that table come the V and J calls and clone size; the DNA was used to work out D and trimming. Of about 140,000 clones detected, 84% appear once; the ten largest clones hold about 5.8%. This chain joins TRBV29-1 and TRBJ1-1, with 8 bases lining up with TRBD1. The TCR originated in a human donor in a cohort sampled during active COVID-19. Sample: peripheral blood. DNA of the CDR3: TGCAGCGGCCGTACAGGGGGGAACACTGAAGCTTTCTTT. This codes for CSGRTGGNTEAFF.